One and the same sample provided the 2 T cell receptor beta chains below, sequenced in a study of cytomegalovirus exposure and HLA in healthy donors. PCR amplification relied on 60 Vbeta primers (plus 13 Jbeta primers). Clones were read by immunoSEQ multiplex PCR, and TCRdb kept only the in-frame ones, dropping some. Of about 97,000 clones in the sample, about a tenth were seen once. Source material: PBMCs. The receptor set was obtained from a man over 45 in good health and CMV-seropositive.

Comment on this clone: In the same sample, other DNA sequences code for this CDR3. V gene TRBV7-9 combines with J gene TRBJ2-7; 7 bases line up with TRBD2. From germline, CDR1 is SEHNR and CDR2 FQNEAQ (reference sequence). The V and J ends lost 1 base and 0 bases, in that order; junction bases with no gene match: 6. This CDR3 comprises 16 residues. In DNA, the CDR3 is TGTGCCAGCAGCTTAGTGGGGGGGTCACGCTCCTACGAGCAGTACTTC. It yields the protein CASSLVGGSRSYEQYF.

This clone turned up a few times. CDR3 in DNA: TGTGCCAGCAGTTACTCGACAGGGGCTCAGCCCCAGCATTTT. Translated: CASSYSTGAQPQHF. This chain links TRBV6-5 with TRBJ1-5; 8 bases are a match to TRBD1. This CDR3 has 14 residues. The J segment lost 6 bases and the V segment lost 0 bases, leaving 1 base of the junction unmatched. The germline gives CDR1 MNHEY, CDR2 SVGAGI.